This T cell receptor (beta chain) derives from a study of T-cell reconstitution after alpha-beta-depleted transplantation in children. Findings and caveats of the study: When one year had passed after transplant, most T-cell counts and diversity came from newly produced T cells.

The authors prepared the TCRbeta library with unique molecular identifiers. TCRdb re-derived calls from the PCR reads in MiXCR, one entry per CDR3 protein. The profile shows 55,000 to 85,000 distinct CDR3 sequences, approximately 11% of them singletons. The CDR3 covers 14 residues. Trimming removed 2 bases at V and 0 bases at J, with 8 bases between. Germline CDR1 is SGHRS and CDR2 is YFSETQ. This clonotype was found many times. The antigen is undetermined. This TCR came from a boy younger than 18 with acute myeloid leukemia, due to receive a stem cell transplant. The gene calls are TRBV5-1 and TRBJ1-1, with D maybe TRBD1 (6 bases). The source was PBMCs, collected before TCRalphabeta/CD19-depleted stem cell transplant. The CDR3 reads CASSFQGMNTEAFF. CDR3 bases: TGCGCCAGCAGCTTTCAGGGGATGAACACTGAAGCTTTCTTT.